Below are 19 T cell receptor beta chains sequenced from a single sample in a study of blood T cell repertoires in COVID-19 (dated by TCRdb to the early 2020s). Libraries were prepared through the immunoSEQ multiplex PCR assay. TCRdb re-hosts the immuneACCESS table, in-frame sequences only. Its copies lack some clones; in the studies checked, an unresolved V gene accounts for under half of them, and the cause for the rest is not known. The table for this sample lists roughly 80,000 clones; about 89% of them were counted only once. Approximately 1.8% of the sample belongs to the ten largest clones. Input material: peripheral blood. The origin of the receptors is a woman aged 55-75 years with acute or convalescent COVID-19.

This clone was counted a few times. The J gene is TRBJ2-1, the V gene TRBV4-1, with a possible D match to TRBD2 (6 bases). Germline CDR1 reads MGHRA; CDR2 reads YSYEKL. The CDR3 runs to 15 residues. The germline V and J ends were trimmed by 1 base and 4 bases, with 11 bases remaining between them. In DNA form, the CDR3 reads TGCGCCAGCAGCCAAGGGCTAGCGAGATACAATGAGCAGTTCTTC. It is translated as CASSQGLARYNEQFF.

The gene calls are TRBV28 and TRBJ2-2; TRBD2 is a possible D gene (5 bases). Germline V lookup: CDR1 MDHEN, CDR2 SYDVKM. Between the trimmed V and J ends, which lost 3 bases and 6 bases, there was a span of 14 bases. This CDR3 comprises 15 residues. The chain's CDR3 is CASSLTGYSAGELFF. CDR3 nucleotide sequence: TGTGCCAGCAGTTTGACGGGGTATTCAGCCGGGGAGCTGTTTTTT.

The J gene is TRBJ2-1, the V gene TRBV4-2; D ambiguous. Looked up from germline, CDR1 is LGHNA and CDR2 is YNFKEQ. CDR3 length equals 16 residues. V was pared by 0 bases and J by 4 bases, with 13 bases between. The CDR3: CASSQETRNLYNEQFF. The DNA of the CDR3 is TGTGCCAGCAGCCAAGAAACGCGTAACCTATACAATGAGCAGTTCTTC.

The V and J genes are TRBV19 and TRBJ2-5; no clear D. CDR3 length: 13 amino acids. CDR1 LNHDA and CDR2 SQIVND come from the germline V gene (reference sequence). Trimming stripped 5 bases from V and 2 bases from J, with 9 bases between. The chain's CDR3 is CASSGTQQETQYF. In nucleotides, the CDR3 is TGTGCCAGTAGTGGCACGCAGCAAGAGACCCAGTACTTC.

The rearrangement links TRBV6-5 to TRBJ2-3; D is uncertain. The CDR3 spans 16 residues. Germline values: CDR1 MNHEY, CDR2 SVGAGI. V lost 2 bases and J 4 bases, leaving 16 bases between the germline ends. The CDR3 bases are TGTGCCAGCAGTTACGATAGCTCACTCGCAGCAGATACGCAGTATTTT. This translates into CASSYDSSLAADTQYF.

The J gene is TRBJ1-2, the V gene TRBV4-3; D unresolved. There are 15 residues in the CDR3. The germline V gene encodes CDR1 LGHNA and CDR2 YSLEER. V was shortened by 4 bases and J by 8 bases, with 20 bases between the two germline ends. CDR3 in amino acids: CASSLFQSGVGGYTF. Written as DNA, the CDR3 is TGCGCCAGCAGCCTGTTCCAAAGCGGGGTCGGGGGCTACACCTTC.

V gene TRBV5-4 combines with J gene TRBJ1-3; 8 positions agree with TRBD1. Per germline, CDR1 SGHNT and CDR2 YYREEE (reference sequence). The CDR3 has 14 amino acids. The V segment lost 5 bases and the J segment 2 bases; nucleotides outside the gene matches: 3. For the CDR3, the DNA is TGTGCCAGCAGTTCACAGGGGGCTGGAAACACCATATATTTT. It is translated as CASSSQGAGNTIYF. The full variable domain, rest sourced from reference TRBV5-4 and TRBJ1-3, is ETGVTQSPTHLIKTRGQQVTLRCSSQSGHNTVSWYQQALGQGPQFIFQYYREEENGRGNFPPRFSGLQFPNYSSELNVNALELDDSALYLCASSSQGAGNTIYFGEGSWLTVV.

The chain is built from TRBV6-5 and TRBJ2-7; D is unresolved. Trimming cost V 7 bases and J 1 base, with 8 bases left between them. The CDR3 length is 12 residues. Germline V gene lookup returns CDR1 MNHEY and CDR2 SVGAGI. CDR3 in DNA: TGTGCCAGCACTCGTCAGTCCTACGAGCAGTACTTC. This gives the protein CASTRQSYEQYF.

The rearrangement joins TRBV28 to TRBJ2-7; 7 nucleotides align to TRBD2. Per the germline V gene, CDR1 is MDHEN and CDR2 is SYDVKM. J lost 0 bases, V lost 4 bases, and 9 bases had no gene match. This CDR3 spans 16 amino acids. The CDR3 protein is CASSSPEAGASYEQYF. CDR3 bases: TGTGCCAGCAGTTCCCCTGAGGCGGGAGCCTCCTACGAGCAGTACTTC.

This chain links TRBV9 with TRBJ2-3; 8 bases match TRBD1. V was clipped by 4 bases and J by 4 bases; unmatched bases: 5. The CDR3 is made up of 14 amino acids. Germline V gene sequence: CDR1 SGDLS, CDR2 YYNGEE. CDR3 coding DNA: TGTGCCAGCAGCCCAGGACAGGGCGCAGATACGCAGTATTTT. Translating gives CASSPGQGADTQYF.

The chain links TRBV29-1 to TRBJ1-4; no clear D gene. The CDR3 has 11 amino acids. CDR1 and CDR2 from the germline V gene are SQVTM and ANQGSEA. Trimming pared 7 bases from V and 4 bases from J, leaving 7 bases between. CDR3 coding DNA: TGCAGCGGGGAGTTTAATGAAAAACTGTTTTTT. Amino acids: CSGEFNEKLFF.

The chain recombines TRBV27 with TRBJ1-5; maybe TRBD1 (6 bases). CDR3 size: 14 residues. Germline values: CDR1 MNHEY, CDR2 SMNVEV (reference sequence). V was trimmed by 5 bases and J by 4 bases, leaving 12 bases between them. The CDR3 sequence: CASSPQGQNQPQHF. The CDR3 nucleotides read TGTGCCAGCAGTCCACAGGGTCAGAATCAGCCCCAGCATTTT.

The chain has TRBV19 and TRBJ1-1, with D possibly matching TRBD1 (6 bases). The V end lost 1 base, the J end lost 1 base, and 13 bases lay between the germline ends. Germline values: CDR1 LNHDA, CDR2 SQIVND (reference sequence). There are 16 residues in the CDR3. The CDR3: CASSIVGQGTNTEAFF. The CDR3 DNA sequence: TGTGCCAGTAGTATAGTAGGGCAGGGGACGAACACTGAAGCTTTCTTT.

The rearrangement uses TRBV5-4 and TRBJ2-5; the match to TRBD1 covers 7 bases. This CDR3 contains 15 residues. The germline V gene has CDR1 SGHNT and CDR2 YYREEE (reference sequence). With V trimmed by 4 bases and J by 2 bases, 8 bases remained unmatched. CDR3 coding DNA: TGTGCCAGCAGCCCGCCCGGGACAGCTCAAGAGACCCAGTACTTC. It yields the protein CASSPPGTAQETQYF.

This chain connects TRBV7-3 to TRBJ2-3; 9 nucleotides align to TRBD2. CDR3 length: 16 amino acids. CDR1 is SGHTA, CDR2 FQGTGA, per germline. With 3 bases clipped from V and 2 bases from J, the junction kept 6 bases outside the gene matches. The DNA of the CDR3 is TGTGCCAGCAGCTTGGGGGCTAGCGGGAACACAGATACGCAGTATTTT. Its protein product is CASSLGASGNTDTQYF.

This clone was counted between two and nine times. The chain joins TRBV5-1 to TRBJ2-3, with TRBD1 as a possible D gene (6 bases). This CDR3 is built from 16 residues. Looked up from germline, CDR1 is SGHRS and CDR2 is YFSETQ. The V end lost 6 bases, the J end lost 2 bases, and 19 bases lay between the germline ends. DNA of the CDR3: TGCGCCAGCACCTGGGGGCGGCTCGGCCCCACAGATACGCAGTATTTT. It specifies CASTWGRLGPTDTQYF. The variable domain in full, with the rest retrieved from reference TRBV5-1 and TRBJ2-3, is KAGVTQTPRYLIKTRGQQVTLSCSPISGHRSVSWYQQTPGQGLQFLFEYFSETQRNKGNFPGRFSGRQFSNSRSEMNVSTLELGDSALYLCASTWGRLGPTDTQYFGPGTRLTVL.

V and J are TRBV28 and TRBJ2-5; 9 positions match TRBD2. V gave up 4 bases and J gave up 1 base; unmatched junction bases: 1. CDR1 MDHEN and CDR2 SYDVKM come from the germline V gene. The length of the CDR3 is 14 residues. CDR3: CASSSTSGQETQYF. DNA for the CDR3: TGTGCCAGCAGTTCGACTAGCGGCCAAGAGACCCAGTACTTC.

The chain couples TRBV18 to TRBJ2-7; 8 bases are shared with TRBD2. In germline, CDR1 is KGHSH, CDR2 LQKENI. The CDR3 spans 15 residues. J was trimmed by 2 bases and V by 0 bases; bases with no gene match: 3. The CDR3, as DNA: TGTGCCAGCTCACCACCTAGCGGGACAACCTACGAGCAGTACTTC. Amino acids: CASSPPSGTTYEQYF. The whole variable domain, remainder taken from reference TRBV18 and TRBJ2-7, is NAGVMQNPRHLVRRRGQEARLRCSPMKGHSHVYWYRQLPEEGLKFMVYLQKENIIDESGMPKERFSAEFPKEGPSILRIQQVVRGDSAAYFCASSPPSGTTYEQYFGPGTRLTVT.

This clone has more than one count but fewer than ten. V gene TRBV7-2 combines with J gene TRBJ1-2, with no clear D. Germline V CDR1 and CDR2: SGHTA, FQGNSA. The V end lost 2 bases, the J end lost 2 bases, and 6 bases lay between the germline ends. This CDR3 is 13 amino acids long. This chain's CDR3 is CASSLSLNYGYTF. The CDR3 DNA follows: TGTGCCAGCAGCTTAAGTCTAAACTATGGCTACACCTTC.